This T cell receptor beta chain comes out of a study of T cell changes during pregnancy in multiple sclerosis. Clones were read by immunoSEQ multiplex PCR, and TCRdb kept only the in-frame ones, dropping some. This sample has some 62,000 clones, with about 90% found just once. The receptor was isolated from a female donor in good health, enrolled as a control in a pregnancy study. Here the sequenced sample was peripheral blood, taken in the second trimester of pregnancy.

The CDR3 sequence is CASNMRRDRGNSPLHF. The CDR3 coding sequence is TGTGCCAGCAACATGAGGCGGGACAGGGGGAATTCACCCCTCCACTTT. The chain employs TRBV7-9 and TRBJ1-6, with TRBD1 matching 11 bases. Germline values: CDR1 SEHNR, CDR2 FQNEAQ (reference sequence). This CDR3 has 16 residues. J lost 7 bases, V lost 7 bases, and 9 bases had no gene match. Drawing the rest from reference TRBV7-9 and TRBJ1-6, the complete variable domain is DTGVSQNPRHKITKRGQNVTFRCDPISEHNRLYWYRQTLGQGPEFLTYFQNEAQLEKSRLLSDRFSAERPKGSFSTLEIQRTEQGDSAMYLCASNMRRDRGNSPLHFGNGTRLTVT.